The 26 T cell receptor beta chains given below trace back to one sample, sequenced in a study of molecular identifiers for immune sequencing clone quantification. One entry per CDR3 protein, called by TCRdb with MiXCR from the PCR reads. The sample consists of around 460,000 distinct CDR3 sequences, about 22% of them appearing once. The specimen sequenced was naive CD8+ T cells from blood, with Jurkat cell RNA spiked in. Subset meaning: FACS-sorted CD8+CD4-CCR7+CD45RA+ naive T cells. These receptors all come from a human donor in good health. Some libraries in this study had Jurkat cell RNA spiked in.

This CDR3 is CASSFLAGLYNEQFF. As DNA, the CDR3 is TGTGCCAGCAGCTTCCTAGCGGGCCTCTACAATGAGCAGTTCTTC. The chain employs TRBV5-6 and TRBJ2-1; 8 positions match TRBD2. The CDR3 has 15 amino acids. The trim removed 2 bases at V and 3 bases at J, leaving 4 bases unmatched. Germline V gives CDR1 SGHDT, CDR2 YYEEEE.

This clonotype has ten or more counts. The gene calls are TRBV12-3 or TRBV12-4 and TRBJ2-3; D call uncertain. The CDR3 extends over 12 amino acids. Trimming took 4 bases from V and 8 from J, leaving 10 bases between them. CDR3 amino acids: CASSYDNPTQYF. The CDR3 region has the DNA TGTGCCAGCAGTTACGACAATCCTACGCAGTATTTT.

V gene TRBV29-1 combines with J gene TRBJ2-1, with 12 bases identical to TRBD2. Germline V gene sequence: CDR1 SQVTM, CDR2 ANQGSEA. V trimming: 4 bases; J trimming: 0 bases; junction bases outside the gene matches: 13. This CDR3 has 19 amino acids. CDR3 in DNA: TGCAGCGTTGTTTTAGGACTAGCGGGGCACAAAAACTCCTACAATGAGCAGTTCTTC. It encodes CSVVLGLAGHKNSYNEQFF.

This clonotype was recorded at least ten times. This rearrangement joins TRBV7-6 to TRBJ2-2, with D perhaps matching TRBD1 or TRBD2 (5 bases each). The CDR3 loop spans 14 amino acids. Germline loops: CDR1 SGHVS, CDR2 FNYEAQ. V was trimmed by 1 base and J by 6 bases, leaving 9 bases between them. For the CDR3, the DNA is TGTGCCAGCAGCTTAGTGCTGGGGGCCGGGGAGCTGTTTTTT. This gives the protein CASSLVLGAGELFF.

This clonotype occurred a few times. This chain connects TRBV5-1 to TRBJ1-1; possibly TRBD1 for D (5 bases). Germline values: CDR1 SGHRS, CDR2 YFSETQ. The CDR3 covers 16 residues. V lost 3 bases and J 6 bases, leaving 21 bases between the germline ends. The CDR3 sequence: CASSYAPGGTGAEAFF. The DNA of the CDR3 is TGCGCCAGCAGCTACGCACCCGGGGGGACGGGCGCTGAAGCTTTCTTT.

This clonotype was observed many times. This chain uses TRBV7-2 with TRBJ1-1; 8 positions match TRBD1. Trimming removed 5 bases from V and 2 bases from J; junction bases left unmatched: 7. This CDR3 spans 15 amino acids. Germline V gives CDR1 SGHTA, CDR2 FQGNSA. The CDR3 is CASSPWGQVNTEAFF. The DNA of the CDR3 is TGTGCCAGCAGCCCCTGGGGACAGGTAAACACTGAAGCTTTCTTT. The full variable domain, in which reference TRBV7-2 and TRBJ1-1 provide the parts outside the CDR3, is GAGVSQSPSNKVTEKGKDVELRCDPISGHTALYWYRQSLGQGLEFLIYFQGNSAPDKSGLPSDRFSAERTGGSVSTLTIQRTQQEDSAVYLCASSPWGQVNTEAFFGQGTRLTVV.

In its sample, this clonotype was seen a few times. V is TRBV12-5 and J is TRBJ2-1; 14 nucleotides line up with TRBD2. The CDR3 has 14 amino acids. Trimming removed 6 bases from V and 8 bases from J; junction bases left unmatched: 3. The germline gives CDR1 LGHNT, CDR2 FRNRAP. Here the CDR3 reads CASGGTSGSDEQFF. The CDR3 DNA follows: TGTGCTAGTGGCGGGACTAGCGGGAGCGATGAGCAGTTCTTC.

This clonotype was observed at least ten times. The V call is TRBV6-5, the J call TRBJ2-5; possible D gene TRBD2, 6 bases. Deletions cut 0 bases from V and 9 bases from J, with 20 bases between. CDR3 length: 16 residues. The germline V gene has CDR1 MNHEY and CDR2 SVGAGI. CDR3 amino acids: CASSYSGELRGMAQYF. The CDR3 nucleotides are TGTGCCAGCAGTTACTCGGGAGAGCTACGGGGGATGGCCCAGTACTTC.

This clonotype was seen only a few times. The chain carries TRBV29-1 and TRBJ1-2; 7 bases agree with TRBD1. Germline V gives CDR1 SQVTM, CDR2 ANQGSEA. The V gene end was trimmed by 3 bases and the J gene end by 4 bases; junction bases not matched to a gene: 5. The CDR3 consists of 13 residues. The CDR3 DNA reads TGCAGCGTTGACGAGGGGGCTGGCTATGGCTACACCTTC. It translates to CSVDEGAGYGYTF.

Comment on this clonotype: A much bigger clone sits one base away, suggesting this may be a read error. The V call is TRBV4-3, the J call TRBJ2-7; 8 bases map to TRBD1. There are 15 residues in the CDR3. CDR1 LGHNA and CDR2 YSLEER come from the germline V gene. DNA of the CDR3: TGCGCCAGCAGCCAAGAGGGGGCAGGGGGCTACAAGCAGTACTTC. Protein: CASSQEGAGGYKQYF.

The chain combines TRBV9 with TRBJ1-6; TRBD1 might be the D (5 bases). V gave up 4 bases and J gave up 8 bases, with 22 bases separating them. Per germline, CDR1 SGDLS and CDR2 YYNGEE. This CDR3 has 17 residues. The CDR3 DNA reads as TGTGCCAGCAGCAAAGACCATACAGGAAATGTGTATTCACCCCTCCACTTT. It codes for CASSKDHTGNVYSPLHF.

This clonotype was seen ten or more times. The rearrangement links TRBV28 to TRBJ1-5, with D tentatively TRBD1 (5 bases). Per germline, CDR1 MDHEN and CDR2 SYDVKM. Trimming removed 6 bases from V and 2 bases from J, with 14 bases in between. The length of the CDR3 is 15 residues. DNA of the CDR3: TGTGCCAGCAGCGGGGCCCTTATGGGCAATCAGCCCCAGCATTTT. This sequence encodes CASSGALMGNQPQHF.

This clonotype was seen ten or more times. The chain links TRBV6-2 or TRBV6-3 to TRBJ2-6, with no clear D. V gave up 4 bases and J gave up 0 bases, with 13 bases separating them. Looked up from germline, CDR1 is MNHEY and CDR2 is SVGEGT. The CDR3 has 17 amino acids. Here the CDR3 reads CASSLLAVSSGANVLTF. CDR3 DNA: TGTGCCAGCAGTTTATTGGCCGTCAGCTCTGGGGCCAACGTCCTGACTTTC.

This sequence joins TRBV21-1 and TRBJ1-3. TRBV21-1 is marked as a pseudogene. The CDR3 runs 12 residues. The CDR3 DNA follows: TGTGCCCGATGGGACTCTGGAAACACCATATATTTT. Protein product: CARWDSGNTIYF.

This clonotype was recorded a few times. V is TRBV6-1 and J is TRBJ1-1; TRBD1 is a possible D gene (5 bases). There are 15 residues in the CDR3. CDR1 is MNHNS and CDR2 is SASEGT in the germline V gene. The V end lost 6 bases, the J end lost 3 bases, and 17 bases lay between the germline ends. CDR3: CASSINQGLDTEAFF. The CDR3 region has the DNA TGTGCCAGCAGCATCAACCAGGGTTTGGACACTGAAGCTTTCTTT.

Concerning this clonotype: This may be a read error, as it is one base from a much larger clone. This chain uses TRBV29-1 with TRBJ1-1; the D gene is possibly TRBD1 (5 bases). The CDR3 covers 11 residues. Germline loops: CDR1 SQVTM, CDR2 ANQGSEA. In DNA form, the CDR3 reads TGCTCATGGGGGATAGCGGCTGAAGCTCTCTTT. Its protein is CSWGIAAEALF.

The chain carries TRBV7-9 and TRBJ1-1; no firm D call. V shed 6 bases and J shed 1 base, with 9 bases lying between them. This CDR3 is 13 amino acids long. CDR1 and CDR2 (germline): SEHNR, FQNEAQ (reference sequence). The CDR3 sequence is CASRYPGNTEAFF. In nucleotides, the CDR3 is TGTGCCAGCAGATATCCGGGGAACACTGAAGCTTTCTTT.

The table lists this clonotype with many counts. The chain combines TRBV5-1 with TRBJ1-5; a possible D gene is TRBD1 (5 bases). Trimming took off 0 bases at V and 3 bases at J, with 13 bases between the two ends. Germline V lookup: CDR1 SGHRS, CDR2 YFSETQ. The CDR3 consists of 16 residues. Here the CDR3 DNA reads TGCGCCAGCAGCTTGGTTCTAGGGGAGACCAATCAGCCCCAGCATTTT. Protein product: CASSLVLGETNQPQHF.

This clonotype has a count of ten or more. The chain recombines TRBV7-2 with TRBJ2-3; tentatively, D is TRBD1 (5 bases). CDR3 length: 14 amino acids. From germline, CDR1 is SGHTA and CDR2 FQGNSA. The V gene lost 2 bases and the J gene lost 5 bases, with 11 bases spanning the gap. The CDR3 bases are TGTGCCAGCAGCTTAATGCTAGGACAAGATACGCAGTATTTT. Translation: CASSLMLGQDTQYF.

In this sample, this clonotype turned up a few times. CDR3: CASSPEPHEQFF. The CDR3 DNA reads as TGTGCCAGCTCACCAGAACCCCATGAGCAGTTCTTC. The chain uses TRBV18 and TRBJ2-1; no clear D. The CDR3 runs to 12 residues. Deletions cut 2 bases from V and 8 bases from J, with 7 bases between. Germline values: CDR1 KGHSH, CDR2 LQKENI.

Turning to this clonotype: One base away lies a much larger clone, so this may be a sequencing read error. The V and J genes are TRBV4-3 and TRBJ1-3; TRBD1 is a possible D gene (6 bases). Germline loops: CDR1 LGHNA, CDR2 YSLEER. The CDR3 spans 16 residues. The CDR3 bases are TGCGCCAGCAGCCAAACTTTAGGGGGATCGGGAAACACCGTATATTTT. Its translation is CASSQTLGGSGNTVYF.

In its sample, this clonotype was seen many times. J is TRBJ2-7 and V is TRBV9; TRBD1 agrees at 7 bases. The CDR3 is made up of 13 amino acids. Germline V gene sequence: CDR1 SGDLS, CDR2 YYNGEE. The ends lost 4 bases at V and 7 bases at J; junction bases unmatched: 8. Written as DNA, the CDR3 is TGTGCCAGCAGCCCGAAGGGGGCTGGAGAGCAGTACTTC. It translates to CASSPKGAGEQYF.

This chain joins TRBV4-3 and TRBJ2-2; D possibly matches TRBD1 or TRBD2 (5 bases each). From germline, CDR1 is LGHNA and CDR2 YSLEER. V gave up 4 bases and J gave up 4 bases, with 13 bases separating them. The CDR3 covers 15 residues. CDR3 residues: CASSPGRRTTGELFF. The CDR3 coding sequence is TGCGCCAGCAGCCCGGGACGGCGAACCACCGGGGAGCTGTTTTTT.

This clonotype came up many times. The chain uses TRBV3-1 and TRBJ2-7; 12 bases agree with TRBD1. V was clipped by 0 bases and J by 6 bases; unmatched bases: 6. This CDR3 spans 16 amino acids. Per germline, CDR1 LGHDT and CDR2 YNNKEL (reference sequence). In DNA, the CDR3 is TGTGCCAGCAGCCAAGATAGGGGACAGGGGGCTGGCGAGCAGTACTTC. It yields the protein CASSQDRGQGAGEQYF.

For this clonotype: A read error is likely, as this CDR3 ends without the conserved phenylalanine or tryptophan. The chain has TRBV4-3 and TRBJ2-1; 9 bases map to TRBD2. Germline assignment: CDR1 LGHNA and CDR2 YSLEER. The CDR3 is 17 residues long. V trimming: 0 bases; J trimming: 4 bases; junction bases outside the gene matches: 7. The CDR3 sequence: CASSQELRTSAYNEQFL. CDR3 nucleotides: TGCGCCAGCAGCCAAGAGTTAAGGACTAGCGCTTACAATGAGCAGTTCTTA.

V and J are TRBV30 and TRBJ2-3, with 12 bases identical to TRBD2. J lost 4 bases, V lost 3 bases, and 5 bases had no gene match. Germline V gene sequence: CDR1 GTSNPN, CDR2 SVGIG (reference sequence). The CDR3 totals 15 residues. CDR3 in amino acids: CAWSWLAGGADTQYF. CDR3 bases: TGTGCCTGGAGCTGGCTAGCGGGGGGGGCAGATACGCAGTATTTT.